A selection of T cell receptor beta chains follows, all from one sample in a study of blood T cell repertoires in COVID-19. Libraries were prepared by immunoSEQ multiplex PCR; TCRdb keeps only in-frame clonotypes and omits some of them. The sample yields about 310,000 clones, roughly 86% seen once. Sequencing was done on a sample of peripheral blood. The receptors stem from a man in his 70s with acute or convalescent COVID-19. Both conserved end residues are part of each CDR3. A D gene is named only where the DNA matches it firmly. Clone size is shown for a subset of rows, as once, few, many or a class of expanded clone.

CASSQGQGTNYGYTF TGTGCCAGCAGCCAGGGACAGGGGACTAACTATGGCTACACCTTC - TRBJ1-2 TRBD1 TRBV3-1/TRBV3-2
CASSTPGVTVYEQYF TGTGCCAGCAGTACGCCGGGGGTTACCGTTTACGAGCAGTACTTC - TRBJ2-7 - TRBV27
CASSPDRYNEQFF TGTGCCAGCAGCCCGGACAGGTACAATGAGCAGTTCTTC - TRBJ2-1 TRBD1 TRBV3-1/TRBV3-2
CAIQGAGYGYTF TGTGCCATCCAGGGGGCCGGCTATGGCTACACCTTC - TRBJ1-2 TRBD1 TRBV12-3/TRBV12-4
CSVERAAPGYGYTF TGCAGCGTTGAAAGGGCAGCCCCAGGGTATGGCTACACCTTC - TRBJ1-2 - TRBV29-1
CASRRVVNTGELFF TGTGCCAGCAGGAGGGTAGTTAACACCGGGGAGCTGTTTTTT - TRBJ2-2 - TRBV28
CASSQRDRDNSPLHF TGCGCCAGCAGCCAGAGAGACAGGGACAATTCACCCCTCCACTTT - TRBJ1-6 TRBD1 TRBV4-1
CASSLDRGYPYEQYF TGTGCCAGCAGCTTAGACAGGGGGTATCCCTACGAGCAGTACTTC - TRBJ2-7 TRBD1 TRBV7-2
CASSFSREDTEAFF TGTGCCAGCAGCTTTTCACGGGAGGACACTGAAGCTTTCTTT once TRBJ1-1 - TRBV7-9
CASSSTGLAGPWGTDTQYF TGTGCCAGCAGCAGCACGGGACTAGCGGGACCTTGGGGCACAGATACGCAGTATTTT - TRBJ2-3 TRBD2 TRBV7-9
CSVGVHARPRTGGNGYTF TGCAGCGTTGGAGTTCATGCCCGACCCAGGACAGGGGGGAATGGCTACACCTTC - TRBJ1-2 TRBD1 TRBV29-1
CASSQYQGAPETQYF TGTGCCAGCAGCCAATATCAGGGGGCACCAGAGACCCAGTACTTC - TRBJ2-5 TRBD1 TRBV14
CASSLGFSLAGGRYNEQFF TGTGCCAGCAGCTTAGGGTTCTCCCTAGCGGGGGGGCGATACAATGAGCAGTTCTTC - TRBJ2-1 TRBD2 TRBV7-3
CASSRTGQGWAFF TGTGCCAGCAGTCGAACAGGACAGGGCTGGGCTTTCTTT - TRBJ1-1 TRBD1 TRBV6-5
CASSLANLRDTQYF TGTGCCAGCAGCCTGGCTAACCTGCGGGATACGCAGTATTTT - TRBJ2-3 - TRBV7-2